A selection of T cell receptor beta chains follows, all from one sample in a study of graft-versus-host responses after intestinal transplantation. Antigens for these TCRs are unknown. The repertoire was sequenced with immunoSEQ multiplex PCR; TCRdb's copy has only in-frame clones and lacks some. The sample holds about 70,000 clones, around 90% seen once. The specimen comprised unstimulated CD8+ T cells sorted from spleen or lymph node cells, sampled before intestinal transplant. The receptors originated from a human donor who received an intestinal transplant. CDR3s include the opening cysteine and the closing phenylalanine or tryptophan. Each record gives: V gene, D gene, J gene, clone size, CDR3 protein, CDR3 DNA. A D gene is named only where the DNA matches it firmly. Expanded clones are given a class, and other clones once, few, many or no size at all.

>TRBV19|TRBD1|TRBJ2-7|-
CASSLGQGAYEQYF
TGTGCCAGTAGTCTCGGACAGGGGGCCTACGAGCAGTACTTC
>TRBV7-8|TRBD1|TRBJ2-1|-
CASSLLQGAGEQFF
TGTGCCAGCAGCCTACTACAGGGGGCGGGTGAGCAGTTCTTC
>TRBV9|-|TRBJ1-1|once
CASSAAGGNTEAFF
TGTGCCAGCAGCGCCGCGGGGGGGAACACTGAAGCTTTCTTT
>TRBV6-1|TRBD1|TRBJ2-1|-
CASSPGQGSYNEQFF
TGTGCCAGCAGCCCTGGACAGGGTTCCTACAATGAGCAGTTCTTC
>TRBV7-3|TRBD2|TRBJ2-3|-
CASSPGTSGTDTQYF
TGTGCCAGCAGCCCAGGGACTAGCGGCACAGATACGCAGTATTTT
>TRBV5-1|-|TRBJ2-7|few
CASSQRDAGYEQYF
TGCGCCAGCAGCCAAAGGGACGCGGGGTACGAGCAGTACTTC
>TRBV15|TRBD2|TRBJ2-7|-
CATSRVATSGSIYEQYF
TGTGCCACCAGCAGGGTAGCGACTAGCGGGTCGATATACGAGCAGTACTTC
>TRBV6-4|-|TRBJ2-1|-
CARRTEYNEQFF
TGTGCCAGAAGGACAGAATACAATGAGCAGTTCTTC
>TRBV6-6|-|TRBJ2-7|-
CASSDPTRHSYEQYF
TGTGCCAGCAGTGATCCGACTCGGCACTCCTACGAGCAGTACTTC
>TRBV29-1|-|TRBJ1-2|few
CSVPGSAYYGYTF
TGCAGCGTTCCGGGATCTGCTTACTATGGCTACACCTTC
>TRBV6-1|-|TRBJ1-1|-
CAGRGSNTEAFF
TGTGCCGGCCGAGGGTCGAACACTGAAGCTTTCTTT
>TRBV15|TRBD2|TRBJ2-5|once
CATSRYSSGGETQYF
TGTGCCACCAGCAGATATAGTAGCGGGGGAGAGACCCAGTACTTC
>TRBV6-1|-|TRBJ1-2|-
CASRDIGKYGYTF
TGTGCCAGCAGGGACATCGGCAAATATGGCTACACCTTC
>TRBV13|TRBD1|TRBJ1-5|-
CASSLGTGGNQPQHF
TGTGCCAGCAGCTTGGGGACAGGGGGGAATCAGCCCCAGCATTTT
>TRBV9|-|TRBJ2-7|-
CASSPPQGGEQYF
TGTGCCAGCAGCCCCCCCCAGGGGGGCGAGCAGTACTTC
>TRBV27|-|TRBJ2-7|-
CASSYGTRNEQYF
TGTGCCAGCAGTTACGGGACACGGAACGAGCAGTACTTC
>TRBV6-1|-|TRBJ1-6|-
CASLKWAGGSPLHF
TGTGCCAGCCTGAAGTGGGCAGGCGGGTCACCCCTCCACTTT
>TRBV4-1|-|TRBJ2-7|-
CASSQGPGGQFSYEQYF
TGCGCCAGCAGCCAAGGTCCCGGGGGACAGTTCTCCTACGAGCAGTACTTC
>TRBV5-3|-|TRBJ1-5|-
CARSLVTGNQPQHF
TGTGCCAGAAGCTTGGTTACAGGGAATCAGCCCCAGCATTTT
>TRBV5-6|TRBD2|TRBJ2-5|-
CASSFGLAGGIETQYF
TGTGCCAGCAGCTTCGGACTAGCGGGGGGAATAGAGACCCAGTACTTC
>TRBV7-8|-|TRBJ1-2|-
CASSLGWDTYNYGYTF
TGTGCCAGCAGCCTGGGCTGGGACACCTATAACTATGGCTACACCTTC
>TRBV15|-|TRBJ2-7|-
CATSREATGTREQYF
TGTGCCACCAGCAGAGAGGCAACAGGGACCAGGGAGCAGTACTTC
>TRBV10-2|-|TRBJ1-4|-
CASSVGRSNEKLFF
TGCGCCAGCAGCGTGGGGCGATCTAATGAAAAACTGTTTTTT
>TRBV6-6|-|TRBJ1-2|-
CATSGGNGYTF
TGTGCCACGTCGGGGGGGAATGGCTACACCTTC
>TRBV5-4|-|TRBJ2-7|once
CASSLGASEQYF
TGTGCCAGCAGCTTGGGGGCGTCCGAGCAGTACTTC
>TRBV29-1|TRBD1|TRBJ1-2|-
CSVEGTGFPDGYTF
TGCAGCGTTGAAGGGACAGGGTTTCCCGATGGCTACACCTTC
>TRBV9|-|TRBJ2-2|once
CASSPFQGNTGELFF
TGTGCCAGCAGCCCTTTTCAGGGGAACACCGGGGAGCTGTTTTTT
>TRBV9|-|TRBJ2-5|once
CASSRSGTQQETQYF
TGTGCCAGCAGCCGTAGTGGGACACAACAAGAGACCCAGTACTTC
>TRBV2|-|TRBJ2-3|-
CASIPPGTDTQYF
TGTGCCAGCATTCCTCCGGGAACAGATACGCAGTATTTT
>TRBV6-1|-|TRBJ2-7|-
CASSEGQANYEQYF
TGTGCCAGCAGTGAAGGCCAGGCAAACTACGAGCAGTACTTC
>TRBV11-2|TRBD1|TRBJ1-1|-
CASSTQGAEAFF
TGTGCCAGCAGCACACAGGGGGCTGAAGCTTTCTTT
>TRBV5-4|-|TRBJ1-2|once
CASSLGEDYGYTF
TGTGCCAGCAGCTTGGGGGAGGACTATGGCTACACCTTC
>TRBV19|-|TRBJ1-3|-
CASSMPSTGSGNTIYF
TGTGCCAGTAGTATGCCCTCGACTGGTTCTGGAAACACCATATATTTT
>TRBV2|-|TRBJ2-3|-
CASSAWTSPTDTQYF
TGTGCCAGCAGTGCCTGGACTTCTCCCACAGATACGCAGTATTTT
>TRBV6-6|-|TRBJ1-2|-
CASSSPGYGYTF
TGTGCCAGCAGTTCGCCGGGCTATGGCTACACCTTC
>TRBV20-1|-|TRBJ1-2|-
CSARDINGYTF
TGCAGTGCTCGGGACATCAATGGCTACACCTTC
>TRBV10-1|-|TRBJ1-5|-
CASRQGWRPQHF
TGCGCCAGCAGGCAGGGGTGGAGGCCCCAGCATTTT
>TRBV15|TRBD2|TRBJ2-3|-
CATSRDEAGEAADTQYF
TGTGCCACCAGCAGAGATGAGGCGGGGGAAGCCGCAGATACGCAGTATTTT
>TRBV19|-|TRBJ1-2|-
CASSIGSLASHYGYTF
TGTGCCAGTAGTATAGGCTCGCTGGCAAGTCACTATGGCTACACCTTC
>TRBV27|-|TRBJ1-6|-
CASSLWSGSPLHF
TGTGCCAGCAGTTTATGGTCGGGGTCACCCCTCCACTTT
>TRBV27|-|TRBJ2-5|-
CASRGGGPASGETQYF
TGTGCCAGCAGAGGGGGGGGACCGGCGTCTGGGGAGACCCAGTACTTC
>TRBV7-9|-|TRBJ2-7|-
CASSLGGRAGSYEQYF
TGTGCCAGCAGCTTAGGTGGGCGGGCGGGATCCTACGAGCAGTACTTC